This T cell receptor (beta chain) was sequenced for a study of follicular helper T cells after annual influenza vaccination. Whole-study results and caveats: ICOS-CD38- cTfh most often held earlier Day 7 ICOS+CD38+ clones.

This table comes from immunoSEQ multiplex PCR, and its TCRdb copy is limited to in-frame clones, with some not included. The sample lists roughly 9,600 clones; 80% to 85% were seen once. Time point: 2013-2014 season, 7 days after vaccination. Each time point used about 40 to 100 mL of blood. On this clone: What it recognizes is unknown.

This CDR3 has 17 amino acids. Looked up from germline, CDR1 is MDHEN and CDR2 is SYDVKM. Trimming cost V 6 bases and J 2 bases, with 17 bases left between them. The material sequenced was CXCR5- memory CD4+ T cells sorted from blood, taken 7 days after influenza vaccination. This chain joins TRBV28 and TRBJ2-6; perhaps D is TRBD1 or TRBD2 (7 bases each). The source is an adult who received the influenza vaccine. In DNA form, the CDR3 reads TGTGCCAGCAGGCGGGGAGGGGGCAATCCTGGGGCCAACGTCCTGACTTTC. Protein product: CASRRGGGNPGANVLTF.